Below, 25 T cell receptor beta chains from the same sample are listed, as sequenced in a study of patients and donors after allogeneic stem cell transplantation. Each CDR3 protein is one row after TCRdb ran MiXCR on the RT-PCR reads. In the table there are about a million distinct CDR3 sequences, 15% to 20% of which are singletons. The sequenced sample was blood, either unsorted or a sorted T cell fraction (not recorded which). These receptors were collected from a human donor who was either an allogeneic HSCT recipient or a stem cell or donor lymphocyte infusion donor (not recorded which). It is not recorded whose cells these are; they may come from a transplant donor.

The chain uses TRBV3-1 and TRBJ1-4; D is uncertain. There are 12 residues in the CDR3. Germline values: CDR1 LGHDT, CDR2 YNNKEL (reference sequence). Trimming stripped 2 bases from V and 7 bases from J, with 5 bases between. The CDR3 nucleotides are TGTGCCAGCAGCCAAAGTAGTGAAAAACTGTTTTTT. Translating gives CASSQSSEKLFF.

This rearrangement joins TRBV20-1 to TRBJ1-5; 10 positions match TRBD1. The CDR3 sequence is 16 residues long. Germline loops: CDR1 DFQATT, CDR2 SNEGSKA (reference sequence). With 0 bases clipped from V and 4 bases from J, the junction kept 6 bases outside the gene matches. The chain's CDR3 is CSARDFRTGGNQPQHF. The CDR3 coding sequence is TGCAGTGCTAGAGATTTTAGGACAGGGGGAAATCAGCCCCAGCATTTT.

This clonotype was seen repeatedly, ten times or more. J is TRBJ2-1 and V is TRBV12-3 or TRBV12-4; D gene ambiguous. CDR3 length equals 15 residues. V shed 6 bases and J shed 0 bases, with 12 bases lying between them. The CDR3 spells CASRPSGHSYNEQFF. The CDR3 DNA reads as TGTGCCAGCAGACCGTCAGGTCACTCCTACAATGAGCAGTTCTTC.

Here the CDR3 reads CSATRPVYSNQPQHF. The DNA for the CDR3 is TGCAGTGCTACCCGACCTGTTTATAGCAATCAGCCCCAGCATTTT. V usage is TRBV20-1 and J usage is TRBJ1-5; D unresolved. Trimming took off 4 bases at V and 0 bases at J, with 13 bases between the two ends. Per germline, CDR1 DFQATT and CDR2 SNEGSKA (reference sequence). The CDR3 is 15 residues long.

The genes are TRBV4-2 and TRBJ1-5, with 8 bases matching TRBD1. The CDR3 loop spans 15 amino acids. The germline V gene has CDR1 LGHNA and CDR2 YNFKEQ. The V segment lost 1 base and the J segment 6 bases; nucleotides outside the gene matches: 5. The CDR3 coding sequence is TGTGCCAGCAGCCAAGGAGCACAGGGGGGTCAGCCCCAGCATTTT. It specifies CASSQGAQGGQPQHF.

The chain uses TRBV24-1 and TRBJ2-1; TRBD2 agrees at 12 bases. The CDR3 runs 16 residues. Germline V lookup: CDR1 KGHDR, CDR2 SFDVKD. The ends lost 9 bases at V and 8 bases at J; junction bases unmatched: 13. The CDR3 reads CATGTRLAGVVDEQFF. The DNA of the CDR3 is TGTGCCACCGGGACCCGACTAGCGGGAGTAGTAGATGAGCAGTTCTTC.

This clonotype was recorded many times. The chain is built from TRBV5-1 and TRBJ2-1; unclear D gene. CDR1 and CDR2 from the germline V gene are SGHRS and YFSETQ. This CDR3 is built from 12 residues. V lost 0 bases and J 9 bases, leaving 7 bases between the germline ends. In nucleotides, the CDR3 is TGCGCCAGCAGCTTGGCTGGGGTTGAGCAGTTCTTC. Translating gives CASSLAGVEQFF.

This clonotype was counted a few times. CDR3 amino acids: CASSLDPGVELFF. CDR3 bases: TGCGCCAGCAGCTTGGATCCGGGAGTCGAGCTGTTTTTT. The chain is built from TRBV5-1 and TRBJ2-2; a weak D match, TRBD2 (6 bases). Trimming pared 0 bases from V and 11 bases from J, leaving 11 bases between. Per germline, CDR1 SGHRS and CDR2 YFSETQ. The CDR3 extends over 13 amino acids.

The rearrangement uses TRBV20-1 and TRBJ1-5; 9 nucleotides match TRBD1. The CDR3 runs 16 residues. J gave up 1 base and V 3 bases, and 7 bases lay outside the gene matches. Germline assignment: CDR1 DFQATT and CDR2 SNEGSKA (reference sequence). The CDR3 bases are TGCAGTGCTAGGGTTACAGGGGGCGCGAGCAATCAGCCCCAGCATTTT. Encoded protein: CSARVTGGASNQPQHF.

This clonotype was detected only once. The CDR3 loop reads CASSPGHDAIYNQPQHF. CDR3 DNA sequence: TGTGCCAGCAGCCCGGGACACGATGCTATCTACAATCAGCCCCAGCATTTT. The chain recombines TRBV2 with TRBJ1-5; the D gene is possibly TRBD1 (6 bases). The germline V and J ends were trimmed by 6 bases and 3 bases, with 21 bases remaining between them. The germline CDR1 and CDR2 sequences are SNHLY and FYNNEI. The CDR3 spans 17 residues.

The rearrangement joins TRBV7-2 to TRBJ2-3, with TRBD2 matching over 12 bases. CDR3 length equals 16 residues. The germline V gene encodes CDR1 SGHTA and CDR2 FQGNSA. Germline trimming cut 6 bases from V and 4 bases from J; bases unmatched to any gene: 8. The CDR3 coding sequence is TGTGCCAGCAGTTCCGCTAGCGGGGGGGCGTCAGATACGCAGTATTTT. It encodes CASSSASGGASDTQYF.

The chain links TRBV10-3 to TRBJ2-7; the D gene is possibly TRBD1 (7 bases). The CDR3 spans 17 residues. V lost 6 bases and J 3 bases, leaving 24 bases between the germline ends. CDR1 is ENHRY, CDR2 SYGVKD, per germline. The CDR3 DNA follows: TGTGCCATCAGGCCGGGACAGAACCTCCAGGGAGGCTACGAGCAGTACTTC. Its translation: CAIRPGQNLQGGYEQYF.

This clonotype has a handful of counts. J is TRBJ2-7 and V is TRBV10-3; unclear D gene. The ends were cut back, 4 bases at V and 1 base at J, with 8 bases in the middle. The CDR3 is made up of 13 amino acids. Germline V CDR1 and CDR2: ENHRY, SYGVKD. CDR3 amino acids: CAISGEKSYEQYF. In nucleotides, the CDR3 is TGTGCCATCAGTGGAGAGAAATCCTACGAGCAGTACTTC.

This clonotype was found many times. The J gene is TRBJ2-2, the V gene TRBV12-3 or TRBV12-4; 8 nucleotides match TRBD1. The J segment lost 6 bases and the V segment lost 3 bases, leaving 12 bases of the junction unmatched. The CDR3 is 17 amino acids. The CDR3 DNA sequence: TGTGCCAGCAGTTTCTACGGACAGGGAAGTATGGCCGGGGAGCTGTTTTTT. Translating it yields CASSFYGQGSMAGELFF.

V and J are TRBV15 and TRBJ1-1; D gene unclear. This CDR3 contains 13 residues. Trimming pared 7 bases from V and 0 bases from J, leaving 9 bases between. The germline gives CDR1 LNHNV, CDR2 YYDKDF (reference sequence). The CDR3 region is CATTDGVNTEAFF. CDR3 bases: TGTGCCACCACCGACGGAGTGAACACTGAAGCTTTCTTT.

Only a few counts were recorded for this clonotype. The genes are TRBV5-1 and TRBJ2-7; 9 bases line up with TRBD1. Trimming cost V 4 bases and J 1 base; bases outside gene matches: 9. The germline V gene has CDR1 SGHRS and CDR2 YFSETQ. This CDR3 has 16 amino acids. The CDR3 DNA reads as TGCGCCAGCAGCGGACCCGGGACAGGGAGTTCCTACGAGCAGTACTTC. Encoded protein: CASSGPGTGSSYEQYF.

The chain carries TRBV11-2 and TRBJ1-2; D unclear. This CDR3 spans 18 amino acids. The germline V gene has CDR1 SGHAT and CDR2 FQNNGV. V was clipped by 5 bases and J by 2 bases, with 24 bases between them. The CDR3 region has the DNA TGTGCCAGCAGCCCACCGCCGGACCCCTTGACAAGAAACTATGGCTACACCTTC. Its protein is CASSPPPDPLTRNYGYTF.

The sample holds many counts of this clonotype. At one of its ends the junction is not consistent with the germline gene, which may arise from a read error. V is TRBV5-1 and J is TRBJ2-5; D gene unclear. This CDR3 has 11 residues. Germline CDR1 reads SGHRS; CDR2 reads YFSETQ. The CDR3 nucleotides read TGTGCCAGCAGCGTCCAAGAGACCCAGTACTTC. Amino acids: CASSVQETQYF. The whole variable domain, remainder taken from reference TRBV5-1 and TRBJ2-5, is KAGVTQTPRYLIKTRGQQVTLSCSPISGHRSVSWYQQTPGQGLQFLFEYFSETQRNKGNFPGRFSGRQFSNSRSEMNVSTLELGDSALYLCASSVQETQYFGPGTRLLVL.

This clonotype was seen at least ten times. The chain recombines TRBV7-9 with TRBJ1-1, with 7 bases lining up with TRBD1. This CDR3 has 13 residues. The V gene end was trimmed by 5 bases and the J gene end by 4 bases; junction bases not matched to a gene: 4. Germline loops: CDR1 SEHNR, CDR2 FQNEAQ (reference sequence). CDR3 sequence: CASSGQVSTEAFF. The CDR3 DNA reads TGTGCCAGCAGCGGACAGGTGTCCACTGAAGCTTTCTTT.

V gene TRBV4-3 combines with J gene TRBJ1-5; 7 positions agree with TRBD1. The CDR3 is 14 amino acids. J gave up 5 bases and V 4 bases, and 5 bases lay outside the gene matches. Germline-derived CDR1 and CDR2 are LGHNA and YSLEER. The CDR3 bases are TGCGCCAGCAGCCTGAGGACAGGAGATCAGCCCCAGCATTTT. Its protein is CASSLRTGDQPQHF.

This rearrangement joins TRBV5-1 to TRBJ2-1; 8 bases map to TRBD2. The CDR3 totals 12 residues. V shed 2 bases and J 15 bases; nucleotides not matched to a gene: 7. The germline V gene has CDR1 SGHRS and CDR2 YFSETQ. The CDR3 loop reads CASSLPGLVWFF. The CDR3 nucleotides read TGCGCCAGCAGCTTACCGGGACTAGTGTGGTTCTTC.

In its sample, this clonotype was seen a few times. The J gene is TRBJ1-5, the V gene TRBV7-2; D not certain. Per the germline V gene, CDR1 is SGHTA and CDR2 is FQGNSA. V gave up 2 bases and J gave up 1 base, with 15 bases separating them. This CDR3 comprises 17 residues. The CDR3 is CASSLTGWDVSNQPQHF. The CDR3 DNA reads as TGTGCCAGCAGCTTAACGGGGTGGGATGTCAGCAATCAGCCCCAGCATTTT. Variable domain in full (rest from reference TRBV7-2 and TRBJ1-5): GAGVSQSPSNKVTEKGKDVELRCDPISGHTALYWYRQSLGQGLEFLIYFQGNSAPDKSGLPSDRFSAERTGGSVSTLTIQRTQQEDSAVYLCASSLTGWDVSNQPQHFGDGTRLSIL.

Regarding this clonotype: A read error is possible here, since a much larger clone lies one base away. This chain links TRBV5-1 with TRBJ1-1; D might be TRBD1 (5 bases). Germline V gene data show CDR1 as SGHRS and CDR2 as YFSETQ. Trimming removed 4 bases at V and 3 bases at J, with 16 bases between. This CDR3 has 15 amino acids. CDR3 coding DNA: TGCGCCAGCAGCCGTTCGACAGCGATGGACACTGAAGCTTTCTTT. Protein sequence: CASSRSTAMDTEAFF.

This clonotype was counted at least ten times. CDR3 nucleotide sequence: TGTGCCATCAGTGAGTCTCGGCAGACGAGGGGTCAGCCCCAGCATTTT. It encodes CAISESRQTRGQPQHF. V gene TRBV10-3 combines with J gene TRBJ1-5, with D tentatively TRBD1 (5 bases). CDR1 is ENHRY, CDR2 SYGVKD, per germline. The CDR3 extends over 16 amino acids. V shed 0 bases and J shed 6 bases, with 15 bases lying between them.

The V call is TRBV24-1, the J call TRBJ2-7, with 8 bases lining up with TRBD1. The CDR3 is 15 amino acids. CDR1 and CDR2 from the germline V gene are KGHDR and SFDVKD. V lost 8 bases and J lost 3; bases outside the gene matches: 11. The CDR3 nucleotides read TGTGCCACCACCGGACAGGGATCCTACTACTACGAGCAGTACTTC. Protein sequence: CATTGQGSYYYEQYF.